Each of the 20 T cell receptor beta chains below was sequenced from the same sample in a study of blood T cell repertoires in COVID-19. Libraries were prepared by immunoSEQ multiplex PCR; TCRdb keeps only in-frame clonotypes and omits some of them. Of around 500,000 clones in the sample, approximately 90% were seen once. The sample was PBMCs or T cells enriched from blood (not recorded which). These TCRs come from a woman aged 60 to 75 who had recovered from COVID-19.

CDR3 bases: TGCAGCGTGAGGGACTTAGAAATCTATGGCTACACCTTC. Amino acid sequence: CSVRDLEIYGYTF. V and J are TRBV29-1 and TRBJ1-2, with D possibly being TRBD1 (5 bases). The CDR3 consists of 13 residues. Per the germline V gene, CDR1 is SQVTM and CDR2 is ANQGSEA. Trimming cost V 6 bases and J 4 bases, with 15 bases left between them.

This chain links TRBV2 with TRBJ1-5; 7 positions match TRBD1. Germline V gene data show CDR1 as SNHLY and CDR2 as FYNNEI. The CDR3 runs 14 residues. Losses at the gene ends were 4 bases for V and 3 bases for J; bases not matched to a gene: 3. The CDR3 reads CASSGQGINQPQHF. The CDR3, as DNA: TGTGCCAGCAGTGGACAGGGTATCAATCAGCCCCAGCATTTT.

The chain carries TRBV6-5 and TRBJ1-1; 10 bases agree with TRBD1. This CDR3 is 14 amino acids long. Germline V CDR1 and CDR2: MNHEY, SVGAGI. Trimming at V came to 6 bases and at J to 6 bases, leaving 7 bases not matched to a gene. The CDR3: CASRPTGGNAEAFF. CDR3 DNA sequence: TGTGCCAGCAGGCCGACAGGGGGCAACGCTGAAGCTTTCTTT.

The CDR3: CASSYDRGLLRSTEAFF. As DNA, the CDR3 is TGCGCCAGCAGCTACGACAGGGGGCTCCTCCGGAGCACTGAAGCTTTCTTT. V is TRBV5-1 and J is TRBJ1-1; 10 nucleotides line up with TRBD1. V shed 3 bases, J shed 4 bases, and the junction held 12 bases outside the gene matches. This CDR3 region has 17 residues. Germline-derived CDR1 and CDR2 are SGHRS and YFSETQ.

CDR3 residues: CASSHWTGKYEQYV. In DNA, the CDR3 is TGTGCCAGCAGCCATTGGACAGGGAAATACGAGCAGTACGTC. The chain recombines TRBV14 with TRBJ2-7; 8 bases are a match to TRBD1. This CDR3 spans 14 amino acids. CDR1 and CDR2 from the germline V gene are SGHDN and FVKESK. V shed 3 bases, J shed 4 bases, and the junction held 5 bases outside the gene matches.

The CDR3 coding sequence is TGCGCCAGCAGCCAAGAACCTATTACAGGGTTGGATCAGCCCCAGCATTTT. This codes for CASSQEPITGLDQPQHF. The rearrangement links TRBV4-1 to TRBJ1-5; maybe TRBD1 (6 bases). Germline loops: CDR1 MGHRA, CDR2 YSYEKL. V was cut by 0 bases and J by 5 bases, with 17 bases left in between. The CDR3 is made up of 17 amino acids.

The chain recombines TRBV30 with TRBJ1-5; 7 bases match TRBD1. The CDR3 length is 13 residues. Trimming took 7 bases from V and 5 from J; bases not matched to a gene: 8. The germline CDR1 and CDR2 sequences are GTSNPN and SVGIG (reference sequence). The CDR3 DNA follows: TGTGCCTATACGGGACAGCCCGATCAGCCCCAGCATTTT. It encodes CAYTGQPDQPQHF.

In this sample, this clone turned up a few times. The chain uses TRBV4-1 and TRBJ1-3; the D is unclear. V lost 1 base and J 1 base, leaving 2 bases between the germline ends. From germline, CDR1 is MGHRA and CDR2 YSYEKL. The CDR3 runs 13 residues. This CDR3 reads CASSQVSGNTIYF. The CDR3 nucleotides are TGCGCCAGCAGCCAAGTATCTGGAAACACCATATATTTT.

The V and J genes are TRBV2 and TRBJ1-2, with TRBD1 as a possible D gene (6 bases). The CDR3 totals 12 residues. Per germline, CDR1 SNHLY and CDR2 FYNNEI. V lost 7 bases and J 5 bases, leaving 11 bases between the germline ends. The CDR3 DNA sequence: TGTGCCAGCAAGGACAGCCCTTATGGCTACACCTTC. Translating gives CASKDSPYGYTF. Using reference TRBV2 and TRBJ1-2 for the parts outside the CDR3, the full variable domain is EPEVTQTPSHQVTQMGQEVILRCVPISNHLYFYWYRQILGQKVEFLVSFYNNEISEKSEIFDDQFSVERPDGSNFTLKIRSTKLEDSAMYFCASKDSPYGYTFGSGTRLTVV.

This sequence joins TRBV7-8 and TRBJ1-5; TRBD1 might be the D (6 bases). Germline lookup yields CDR1 SGHVS and CDR2 FQNEAQ. CDR3 length: 16 amino acids. The ends were cut back, 5 bases at V and 7 bases at J, with 21 bases in the middle. The CDR3 reads CASSDQGWGLGQPQHF. The DNA of the CDR3 is TGTGCCAGCAGCGACCAAGGGTGGGGGCTCGGGCAGCCCCAGCATTTT.

The chain joins TRBV5-1 to TRBJ2-3; 10 bases fit TRBD1. This CDR3 contains 15 residues. The V segment lost 1 base and the J segment 3 bases; nucleotides outside the gene matches: 2. Germline V gene data show CDR1 as SGHRS and CDR2 as YFSETQ. The CDR3: CASSLLGQGTDTQYF. As DNA, the CDR3 is TGCGCCAGCAGCTTGTTGGGACAGGGGACAGATACGCAGTATTTT.

The chain uses TRBV19 and TRBJ1-5; D uncertain. Germline V gene lookup returns CDR1 LNHDA and CDR2 SQIVND (reference sequence). V was trimmed by 5 bases and J by 4 bases, leaving 6 bases between them. The CDR3 consists of 12 residues. CDR3 protein: CASSRQNQPQHF. The CDR3 region has the DNA TGTGCCAGTAGTCGTCAGAATCAGCCCCAGCATTTT.

In the case of this clone: Other DNA sequences in the same sample also yield this CDR3. The genes are TRBV6-4 and TRBJ1-6; 8 bases line up with TRBD1. Trimming cost V 9 bases and J 0 bases; bases outside gene matches: 4. CDR1 and CDR2 from the germline V gene are MRHNA and SNTAGT. CDR3 size: 15 residues. CDR3 protein: CASRQGSSYNSPLHF. The CDR3 nucleotides are TGTGCCAGTAGACAGGGGAGCTCCTATAATTCACCCCTCCACTTT.

The chain combines TRBV12-5 with TRBJ1-3; D call uncertain. The CDR3 contains 18 residues. V gave up 6 bases and J gave up 0 bases, with 21 bases separating them. Germline-derived CDR1 and CDR2 are LGHNT and FRNRAP. In DNA, the CDR3 is TGTGCTAGTGGCACCCAAACATACCCCCCCTCCTCTGGAAACACCATATATTTT. Translating it yields CASGTQTYPPSSGNTIYF. Full variable domain (rest looked up from reference TRBV12-5 and TRBJ1-3): DARVTQTPRHKVTEMGQEVTMRCQPILGHNTVFWYRQTMMQGLELLAYFRNRAPLDDSGMPKDRFSAEMPDATLATLKIQPSEPRDSAVYFCASGTQTYPPSSGNTIYFGEGSWLTVV.

V usage is TRBV10-2 and J usage is TRBJ1-5; tentative D call: TRBD1 (6 bases). The CDR3 totals 12 residues. Between the trimmed V and J ends, which lost 10 bases and 1 base, there was a span of 8 bases. Germline loops: CDR1 WSHSY, CDR2 SAAADI. The CDR3 bases are TGCGCCACAGGGGAGAGCAATCAGCCCCAGCATTTT. Amino acid sequence: CATGESNQPQHF.

This chain links TRBV7-9 with TRBJ2-7, with TRBD1 matching 9 bases. J gave up 9 bases and V 3 bases, and 9 bases lay outside the gene matches. Germline V CDR1 and CDR2: SEHNR, FQNEAQ (reference sequence). The CDR3 is 14 amino acids. CDR3 amino acids: CASSLGGQGDWQYF. DNA for the CDR3: TGTGCCAGCAGCTTGGGGGGACAGGGAGATTGGCAGTACTTC.

V and J are TRBV12-2 and TRBJ1-5; the table assigns TRBD1, which was not confirmed against the DNA. TRBV12-2 is designated a pseudogene. The length of the CDR3 is 19 residues. Written as DNA, the CDR3 is TGTGCAAGTGAAGAACTTAGGACAGGGGAGTCCCATAGCAATCAGCCCCAGCATTTT. This translates into CASEELRTGESHSNQPQHF.

The chain couples TRBV2 to TRBJ1-4, with 7 bases fitting TRBD1. Trimming took 2 bases from V and 3 from J; bases not matched to a gene: 3. The germline gives CDR1 SNHLY, CDR2 FYNNEI. The CDR3 has 15 amino acids. The CDR3 DNA is TGTGCCAGCAGTGAAACAGGGGAATCTAATGAAAAACTGTTTTTT. Its protein product is CASSETGESNEKLFF. Variable domain in full (rest from reference TRBV2 and TRBJ1-4): EPEVTQTPSHQVTQMGQEVILRCVPISNHLYFYWYRQILGQKVEFLVSFYNNEISEKSEIFDDQFSVERPDGSNFTLKIRSTKLEDSAMYFCASSETGESNEKLFFGSGTQLSVL.

This rearrangement joins TRBV7-6 to TRBJ2-7; 8 nucleotides align to TRBD2. The CDR3 totals 14 residues. Looked up from germline, CDR1 is SGHVS and CDR2 is FNYEAQ. V lost 2 bases to trimming and J lost 7 bases; unmatched junction nucleotides: 7. CDR3 sequence (DNA): TGTGCCAGCAGCTTAAGCCCGCGGGGGGAAGAGCAGTACTTC. This encodes CASSLSPRGEEQYF.

This clone came up a few times. J is TRBJ1-6 and V is TRBV2, with 8 nucleotides matching TRBD1. The junction had 4 bases not matched to a gene; V was cut back by 6 bases and J by 9 bases. From germline, CDR1 is SNHLY and CDR2 FYNNEI. The CDR3 is made up of 13 amino acids. The CDR3 DNA reads as TGTGCCAGCAGAGGACAGGGTGGTTCACCCCTCCACTTT. It yields the protein CASRGQGGSPLHF.